The 32 T cell receptor beta chains below all came from one sample that was sequenced in a study of blood T cell repertoires in COVID-19 (dated by TCRdb to 2018 to 2021). Library preparation employed the immunoSEQ multiplex PCR assay. TCRdb re-hosts the immuneACCESS table, in-frame sequences only. Its copies lack some clones; in the studies checked, an unresolved V gene accounts for under half of them, and the cause for the rest is not known. The sample table holds roughly 240,000 clones, of which 85% were seen once. About 5.1% of the sample lies in the top ten. Sequenced sample: peripheral blood. The source of these receptors is a man aged 50 to 60 with COVID-19, enrolled during active disease.

V is TRBV3-1 (or the pseudogene TRBV3-2) and J is TRBJ1-2; TRBD1 aligns across 7 bases. This CDR3 contains 12 residues. Unmatched junction bases numbered 3, after V lost 4 bases and J lost 7 bases. Germline V gene lookup returns CDR1 LGHDT and CDR2 YNNKEL (reference sequence). CDR3 DNA sequence: TGTGCCAGCAGCCTTGGGACAGCTGGCTACACCTTC. It yields the protein CASSLGTAGYTF.

This clone was counted only a few times. The chain has TRBV6-2 or TRBV6-3 and TRBJ2-5; perhaps TRBD1 as D (5 bases). V dropped 5 bases and J dropped 1 base, with 14 bases sitting between them. Germline V gene lookup returns CDR1 MNHEY and CDR2 SVGEGT. The CDR3 runs to 15 residues. CDR3 sequence: CASSTRVLSQETQYF. CDR3 DNA: TGTGCCAGCAGTACCAGGGTTTTAAGCCAAGAGACCCAGTACTTC.

The chain employs TRBV19 and TRBJ2-1; 9 nucleotides match TRBD2. Germline V gene lookup returns CDR1 LNHDA and CDR2 SQIVND (reference sequence). The CDR3 is 14 residues long. V lost 2 bases to trimming and J lost 8 bases; unmatched junction nucleotides: 4. The CDR3 here is CASSISGGLYEQFF. Here the CDR3 DNA reads TGTGCCAGTAGTATAAGCGGGGGGCTCTATGAGCAGTTCTTC.

Only a few counts were recorded for this clone. The rearrangement joins TRBV24-1 to TRBJ2-7, with 9 bases identical to TRBD1. The V gene end was trimmed by 4 bases and the J gene end by 3 bases; junction bases not matched to a gene: 9. Germline loops: CDR1 KGHDR, CDR2 SFDVKD. The CDR3 runs to 16 residues. The CDR3 here is CATSDPRTGDGYEQYF. The CDR3 nucleotides read TGTGCCACCAGTGACCCCCGGACAGGGGACGGCTACGAGCAGTACTTC.

J is TRBJ1-1 and V is TRBV4-1; no definite D call. Germline V gives CDR1 MGHRA, CDR2 YSYEKL. Trimming removed 0 bases from V and 4 bases from J, with 6 bases in between. This CDR3 comprises 13 residues. Written as DNA, the CDR3 is TGCGCCAGCAGCCAAGATGGCGGCACTGAAGCTTTCTTT. Residues: CASSQDGGTEAFF.

This chain joins TRBV11-2 and TRBJ2-5; the D gene is possibly TRBD2 (6 bases). The length of the CDR3 is 14 residues. Per the germline V gene, CDR1 is SGHAT and CDR2 is FQNNGV. Trimming shortened V by 7 bases and J by 3 bases, and 15 bases separated the two germline ends. CDR3 sequence reads: CASTTPRGKETQYF. In nucleotides, the CDR3 is TGTGCCAGCACCACACCGCGGGGAAAAGAGACCCAGTACTTC.

Worth noting for this clone: A junction end diverges from the germline sequence, so it may reflect a read error. The chain couples TRBV5-1 to TRBJ2-7; TRBD2 matches at 11 bases. The germline gives CDR1 SGHRS, CDR2 YFSETQ. This CDR3 comprises 13 residues. The CDR3 coding sequence is TGCGCCAGCAGCGTACTAGCGGGGGACATTAATAGCTTC. It codes for CASSVLAGDINSF.

The chain couples TRBV28 to TRBJ2-3; 8 bases are a match to TRBD2. V trimming: 6 bases; J trimming: 2 bases; junction bases outside the gene matches: 13. The germline gives CDR1 MDHEN, CDR2 SYDVKM. The CDR3 is 17 residues long. The CDR3 region is CASRPGLEVGPTDTQYF. The DNA for the CDR3 is TGTGCCAGCAGACCGGGACTAGAGGTGGGTCCCACAGATACGCAGTATTTT.

The rearrangement uses TRBV2 and TRBJ1-1, with D unclear. CDR1 and CDR2 (germline): SNHLY, FYNNEI. V lost 7 bases to trimming and J lost 1 base, with 10 bases between them. There are 13 residues in the CDR3. DNA for the CDR3: TGTGCCAGCATACTGGCGGGGAACACTGAAGCTTTCTTT. Encoded protein: CASILAGNTEAFF.

The rearrangement uses TRBV2 and TRBJ2-1; TRBD1 matches at 7 bases. Germline V gene sequence: CDR1 SNHLY, CDR2 FYNNEI. The CDR3 has 15 amino acids. V lost 6 bases to trimming and J lost 4 bases; unmatched junction nucleotides: 9. CDR3 region: CASRADRAVYNEQFF. In nucleotides, the CDR3 is TGTGCCAGCAGAGCTGACAGGGCCGTTTACAATGAGCAGTTCTTC.

The V and J genes are TRBV4-1 and TRBJ2-1; 9 bases are a match to TRBD2. This CDR3 spans 17 amino acids. Germline assignment: CDR1 MGHRA and CDR2 YSYEKL. V gave up 0 bases and J gave up 2 bases; unmatched junction bases: 5. In DNA form, the CDR3 reads TGCGCCAGCAGCCAAGATGAAGCGGGGGGCCCCTACAATGAGCAGTTCTTC. This gives the protein CASSQDEAGGPYNEQFF.

This sequence joins TRBV18 and TRBJ2-3; D perhaps matches TRBD1 (6 bases). This CDR3 contains 16 residues. Germline CDR1 is KGHSH and CDR2 is LQKENI. The germline V and J ends were trimmed by 2 bases and 0 bases, with 12 bases remaining between them. DNA for the CDR3: TGTGCCAGCTCACCAGGGACATCACCTAGCACAGATACGCAGTATTTT. Amino acid sequence: CASSPGTSPSTDTQYF.

In this sample, this clone turned up once. The CDR3 reads CASSLQGRDEQYF. CDR3 nucleotides: TGCGCCAGCAGCTTGCAAGGGAGAGACGAGCAGTACTTC. V and J are TRBV5-1 and TRBJ2-7, with D perhaps matching TRBD2 (5 bases). Germline CDR1 SGHRS, CDR2 YFSETQ. This CDR3 contains 13 residues. V shed 1 base and J shed 5 bases, with 10 bases lying between them.

This sequence joins TRBV10-2 and TRBJ2-1; maybe TRBD1 (6 bases). CDR1 and CDR2 (germline): WSHSY, SAAADI. This CDR3 has 17 residues. Trimming pared 8 bases from V and 0 bases from J, leaving 20 bases between. The CDR3 reads CASGGGTSSSSYNEQFF. The CDR3 DNA follows: TGCGCCAGCGGGGGCGGAACCTCATCTAGCTCCTACAATGAGCAGTTCTTC.

This clone was observed once. This sequence joins TRBV11-1 and TRBJ2-3; weak D call: TRBD2 (5 bases). Germline V gives CDR1 SGHAT, CDR2 FQDESV (reference sequence). CDR3 size: 14 residues. V lost 3 bases and J 2 bases, leaving 9 bases between the germline ends. The DNA of the CDR3 is TGTGCCAGCAGCTTTGGTCTAGCCACAGATACGCAGTATTTT. Translation gives CASSFGLATDTQYF. The whole variable domain, filled in from reference TRBV11-1 and TRBJ2-3, reads EAEVAQSPRYKITEKSQAVAFWCDPISGHATLYWYRQILGQGPELLVQFQDESVVDDSQLPKDRFSAERLKGVDSTLKIQPAELGDSAMYLCASSFGLATDTQYFGPGTRLTVL.

The chain carries TRBV30 and TRBJ2-6, with a possible D match to TRBD1 (6 bases). The germline gives CDR1 GTSNPN, CDR2 SVGIG (reference sequence). The CDR3 loop spans 16 amino acids. Trimming removed 5 bases at V and 0 bases at J, with 14 bases between. CDR3 residues: CAWRIQGYSGANVLTF. CDR3 DNA: TGTGCCTGGCGTATACAGGGCTACTCTGGGGCCAACGTCCTGACTTTC. Looking up the rest from reference TRBV30 and TRBJ2-6 gives the full variable domain: SQTIHQWPATLVQPVGSPLSLECTVEGTSNPNLYWYRQAAGRGLQLLFYSVGIGQISSEVPQNLSASRPQDRQFILSSKKLLLSDSGFYLCAWRIQGYSGANVLTFGAGSRLTVL.

The chain couples TRBV6-6 to TRBJ1-5; a possible D gene is TRBD1 (5 bases). V was cut by 7 bases and J by 5 bases, with 18 bases left in between. The CDR3 is 15 amino acids. CDR1 is MNHNY, CDR2 SVGAGI, per germline (reference sequence). The CDR3 DNA reads TGTGCCAGCATGGTAGGGCAGGGCTCTCATCAGCCCCAGCATTTT. Protein product: CASMVGQGSHQPQHF.

This chain joins TRBV3-1 (or the pseudogene TRBV3-2) and TRBJ2-2; TRBD1 might be the D (6 bases). Germline values: CDR1 LGHDT, CDR2 YNNKEL (reference sequence). V shed 3 bases and J shed 6 bases, with 11 bases lying between them. The CDR3 has 14 amino acids. CDR3 region: CASSQYRDAGELFF. The CDR3 DNA is TGTGCCAGCAGCCAGTACAGGGACGCCGGGGAGCTGTTTTTT.

The V call is TRBV6-1, the J call TRBJ1-2; D is unresolved. Germline V gene lookup returns CDR1 MNHNS and CDR2 SASEGT. This CDR3 has 14 amino acids. Trimming cost V 0 bases and J 8 bases, with 13 bases left between them. The CDR3 is CASSEALRVRGYTF. CDR3 coding DNA: TGTGCCAGCAGTGAAGCGCTAAGAGTGAGGGGCTACACCTTC.

The V and J genes are TRBV7-9 and TRBJ1-1; TRBD1 is a possible D gene (5 bases). Trimming shortened V by 6 bases and J by 3 bases, and 11 bases separated the two germline ends. This CDR3 region has 13 residues. Germline lookup yields CDR1 SEHNR and CDR2 FQNEAQ (reference sequence). The CDR3 nucleotides are TGTGCCAGCAGACCACAGGTGTACACTGAAGCTTTCTTT. Its protein product is CASRPQVYTEAFF.

This clone was counted a few times. The chain joins TRBV7-2 to TRBJ1-6; the D is unclear. Trimming shortened V by 1 base and J by 6 bases, and 7 bases separated the two germline ends. Germline V gene sequence: CDR1 SGHTA, CDR2 FQGNSA. The CDR3 covers 14 residues. This chain's CDR3 is CASSLGRSNSPLHF. CDR3 nucleotides: TGTGCCAGCAGCTTAGGTCGGAGTAATTCACCCCTCCACTTT.

The rearrangement links TRBV19 to TRBJ2-1; 10 bases fit TRBD2. This CDR3 has 15 amino acids. Germline lookup yields CDR1 LNHDA and CDR2 SQIVND (reference sequence). V was clipped by 4 bases and J by 6 bases; unmatched bases: 6. CDR3 in DNA: TGTGCCAGTAGTACCTTTAGCGGGGGGCTCAATGAGCAGTTCTTC. This encodes CASSTFSGGLNEQFF.

The rearrangement joins TRBV6-6 to TRBJ1-1; D not resolved. Trimming shortened V by 7 bases and J by 3 bases, and 9 bases separated the two germline ends. The CDR3 sequence is 12 residues long. Looked up from germline, CDR1 is MNHNY and CDR2 is SVGAGI (reference sequence). The CDR3 bases are TGTGCCAGCAAGTACAGCCACACTGAAGCTTTCTTT. Amino acids: CASKYSHTEAFF.

This chain joins TRBV6-5 and TRBJ1-3; 8 bases are a match to TRBD1. The germline V gene encodes CDR1 MNHEY and CDR2 SVGAGI. This CDR3 has 16 amino acids. V was pared by 4 bases and J by 3 bases, with 8 bases of the junction left unmatched. CDR3 loop: CASSSGRGRDGNTIYF. The CDR3 coding sequence is TGTGCCAGCAGTTCGGGCAGGGGGCGTGATGGAAACACCATATATTTT.

This chain uses TRBV6-5 with TRBJ1-1; no clear D gene. Trimming stripped 6 bases from V and 0 bases from J, with 8 bases between. The CDR3 length is 13 residues. Germline loops: CDR1 MNHEY, CDR2 SVGAGI. CDR3 amino acids: CASRPTMNTEAFF. CDR3 nucleotide sequence: TGTGCCAGCAGGCCGACTATGAACACTGAAGCTTTCTTT.

This clone came up once. The V and J genes are TRBV3-1 (or the pseudogene TRBV3-2) and TRBJ2-5; 11 bases are a match to TRBD2. V trimming: 6 bases; J trimming: 4 bases; junction bases outside the gene matches: 10. CDR1 LGHDT and CDR2 YNNKEL come from the germline V gene (reference sequence). This CDR3 is 16 amino acids long. CDR3 sequence reads: CASRFNSGGAGETQYF. CDR3 in DNA: TGTGCCAGCAGATTCAATAGCGGGGGGGCCGGAGAGACCCAGTACTTC.

The V call is TRBV9, the J call TRBJ2-7; a weak D match, TRBD2 (5 bases). The germline V gene encodes CDR1 SGDLS and CDR2 YYNGEE. The CDR3 length is 12 residues. V was shortened by 3 bases and J by 5 bases, with 9 bases between the two germline ends. The CDR3 loop reads CASSGRDDEQYF. The CDR3 DNA reads as TGTGCCAGCAGCGGACGGGATGACGAGCAGTACTTC.

V is TRBV7-2 and J is TRBJ2-5, with 7 bases that match TRBD1. V lost 5 bases to trimming and J lost 4 bases; unmatched junction nucleotides: 1. Per germline, CDR1 SGHTA and CDR2 FQGNSA. The length of the CDR3 is 12 residues. CDR3 protein: CASSRDRETQYF. CDR3 bases: TGTGCCAGCAGCCGGGACAGAGAGACCCAGTACTTC.

This chain connects TRBV19 to TRBJ2-2; 7 nucleotides line up with TRBD1. The CDR3 runs to 14 residues. Germline V lookup: CDR1 LNHDA, CDR2 SQIVND (reference sequence). Unmatched junction bases numbered 11, after V lost 7 bases and J lost 9 bases. DNA of the CDR3: TGTGCCAGTACCCGAGACAGGGTCGCCCGGGAGCTGTTTTTT. Encoded protein: CASTRDRVARELFF.

This clone came up a few times. V usage is TRBV28 and J usage is TRBJ1-2, with 7 bases aligning to TRBD1. The CDR3 is 14 amino acids. J lost 3 bases, V lost 4 bases, and 5 bases had no gene match. CDR1 MDHEN and CDR2 SYDVKM come from the germline V gene. CDR3 coding DNA: TGTGCCAGCAGTTCACCGACAGGGTACTATGGCTACACCTTC. Amino acid sequence: CASSSPTGYYGYTF.

The rearrangement uses TRBV7-9 and TRBJ2-7; TRBD2 agrees at 10 bases. From germline, CDR1 is SEHNR and CDR2 FQNEAQ (reference sequence). Trimming took 5 bases from V and 3 from J; bases not matched to a gene: 13. The CDR3 is 17 amino acids. This CDR3 is CASSRRPLAGAFYEQYF. Here the CDR3 DNA reads TGTGCCAGCAGCCGACGTCCCCTAGCGGGGGCTTTCTACGAGCAGTACTTC.

As for this clone: This sample also contains other DNA sequences that code for the same CDR3. The gene calls are TRBV14 and TRBJ1-4; TRBD1 aligns across 10 bases. CDR1 is SGHDN, CDR2 FVKESK, per germline. The V segment lost 4 bases and the J segment 6 bases; nucleotides outside the gene matches: 5. This CDR3 has 15 amino acids. The CDR3 here is CASSRSGTGDEKLFF. In DNA form, the CDR3 reads TGTGCCAGCAGCCGATCCGGGACAGGGGATGAAAAACTGTTTTTT.